This T cell receptor beta chain was sequenced during a study of type 1 and type 2 diabetes patients. Study-level information: Magnetic bead positive selection isolated CD4+ or CD8+ T cells from PBMCs. Regarding the study as a whole: Some HECs seen only in T1D might also appear in more T2D or control samples.

Amplification started from genomic DNA. Amplification of the beta chain CDR3 used 30 forward and 13 reverse multiplex primers. TCRdb fed the multiplex PCR reads into MiXCR, producing one record per CDR3 protein. Here the sample spans a few hundred thousand distinct CDR3 sequences, roughly 44% being singletons. The V end lost 7 bases, the J end lost 5 bases, and 8 bases lay between the germline ends. Per the germline V gene, CDR1 is LNHDA and CDR2 is SQIVND (reference sequence). The CDR3 runs 11 residues. In regard to this clonotype: The target antigen is unknown.

J is TRBJ1-2 and V is TRBV19; no clear D. What was sequenced was peripheral blood mononuclear cells (PBMCs). This TCR came from a man aged 18 to 30 with type 2 diabetes. The DNA for the CDR3 is TGTGCCAGTAAGGAGGCATATGGCTACACCTTC. It encodes CASKEAYGYTF.